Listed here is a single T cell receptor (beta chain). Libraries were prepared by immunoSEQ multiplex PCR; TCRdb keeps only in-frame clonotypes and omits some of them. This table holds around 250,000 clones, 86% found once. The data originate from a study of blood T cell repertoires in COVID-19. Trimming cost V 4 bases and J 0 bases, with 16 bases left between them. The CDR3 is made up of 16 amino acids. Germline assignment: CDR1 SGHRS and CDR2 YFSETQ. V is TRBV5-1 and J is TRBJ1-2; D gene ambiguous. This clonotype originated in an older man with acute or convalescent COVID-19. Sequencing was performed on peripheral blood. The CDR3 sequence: CASSLRTGDTNYGYTF. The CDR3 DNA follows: TGCGCCAGCAGCCTACGGACGGGAGATACTAACTATGGCTACACCTTC.